This TCR beta chain was sequenced in a study of cytomegalovirus exposure and HLA in healthy donors. Study-level results: Diagnosis of cytomegalovirus status made by the classifier reportedly showed high specificity and sensitivity. In a later analysis, HLA-C alleles had the fewest associated TCRs, DRB1 alleles the most.

60 Vbeta and 13 Jbeta primers were used in PCR. Clones were sequenced by immunoSEQ multiplex PCR, and TCRdb holds only the in-frame ones, with some missing. The sample consists of 60,000 to 90,000 clones, 70% of them appearing once. Trimming removed 4 bases from V and 2 bases from J; junction bases left unmatched: 13. This CDR3 contains 17 residues. Germline lookup yields CDR1 SGDLS and CDR2 YYNGEE. For this clone: What it recognizes is unknown.

The chain recombines TRBV9 with TRBJ2-7, with 9 bases lining up with TRBD1. This TCR came from a woman aged 50 to 60 in good health and CMV-seropositive. Material: PBMCs. The CDR3 protein is CASSPGQGNGYAYEQYF. CDR3 nucleotide sequence: TGTGCCAGCAGCCCGGGACAGGGTAACGGGTATGCCTACGAGCAGTACTTC.